The 27 T cell receptor beta chains below were found in one sample sequenced in a study of PD-L1 blockade in urothelial cancer. Measured with immunoSEQ multiplex PCR; TCRdb has only the in-frame clones, and not every one. The sample holds 130,000 or so clones, about 88% seen once. The time point here: pretreatment peripheral blood. Sequencing used PBMCs, obtained around atezolizumab (anti-PD-L1) treatment. The receptor set was obtained from a man between 50 and 59 years old with urothelial cancer.

The table lists this clone with a count of one. The rearrangement uses TRBV6-6 and TRBJ1-2; no definite D call. Germline CDR1 reads MNHNY; CDR2 reads SVGAGI (reference sequence). V was shortened by 3 bases and J by 3 bases, with 8 bases between the two germline ends. This CDR3 has 13 residues. The DNA of the CDR3 is TGTGCCAGCAGTTATGCAGGCGACTATGGCTACACCTTC. It yields the protein CASSYAGDYGYTF.

Here the CDR3 reads CASSFTDRGLTEAFF. DNA of the CDR3: TGTGCCAGCAGCTTTACCGACAGGGGTCTCACTGAAGCTTTCTTT. The genes are TRBV11-2 and TRBJ1-1; 8 bases fit TRBD1. V was clipped by 3 bases and J by 4 bases; unmatched bases: 7. Germline V gene data show CDR1 as SGHAT and CDR2 as FQNNGV. This CDR3 comprises 15 residues.

The chain employs TRBV30 and TRBJ2-1; no reliable D call. Trimming left V 2 bases short and J 4 bases short, with 9 bases between. This CDR3 contains 13 residues. Per the germline V gene, CDR1 is GTSNPN and CDR2 is SVGIG (reference sequence). CDR3 nucleotides: TGTGCCTGGAGTTTGATAGCATACAATGAGCAGTTCTTC. Translated, it gives CAWSLIAYNEQFF. Full variable domain (rest looked up from reference TRBV30 and TRBJ2-1): SQTIHQWPATLVQPVGSPLSLECTVEGTSNPNLYWYRQAAGRGLQLLFYSVGIGQISSEVPQNLSASRPQDRQFILSSKKLLLSDSGFYLCAWSLIAYNEQFFGPGTRLTVL.

The V call is TRBV30, the J call TRBJ1-2; TRBD1 agrees at 9 bases. Germline lookup yields CDR1 GTSNPN and CDR2 SVGIG (reference sequence). This CDR3 has 14 residues. The V gene end was trimmed by 2 bases and the J gene end by 4 bases; junction bases not matched to a gene: 5. The CDR3 spells CAWSPGTGTYGYTF. CDR3 in DNA: TGTGCCTGGAGTCCCGGGACAGGGACCTATGGCTACACCTTC.

The chain combines TRBV6-4 with TRBJ2-1; 7 bases fit TRBD2. Germline CDR1 and CDR2: MRHNA and SNTAGT. V was pared by 3 bases and J by 5 bases, with 10 bases of the junction left unmatched. This CDR3 spans 16 amino acids. In nucleotides, the CDR3 is TGTGCCAGCAGTGAAATGGGGGAGGGGTCCAACAATGAGCAGTTCTTC. It codes for CASSEMGEGSNNEQFF.

The genes are TRBV5-8 and TRBJ2-7, with TRBD1 identical over 8 bases. This CDR3 spans 15 amino acids. The V and J ends lost 1 base and 6 bases, in that order; junction bases with no gene match: 9. CDR1 and CDR2 from the germline V gene are SGHTS and YDEGEE. CDR3 in amino acids: CASSLQGAPLGEQYF. In DNA, the CDR3 is TGTGCCAGCAGCTTGCAGGGGGCGCCCCTGGGCGAGCAGTACTTC.

V is TRBV5-4 and J is TRBJ2-5, with D unresolved. Trimming took off 2 bases at V and 2 bases at J, with 10 bases between the two ends. CDR1 is SGHNT and CDR2 is YYREEE in the germline V gene (reference sequence). The CDR3 totals 14 residues. In DNA form, the CDR3 reads TGTGCCAGCAGCTTTCCTCCCCCGCAAGAGACCCAGTACTTC. This gives the protein CASSFPPPQETQYF.

CDR3 sequence: CASSLATSVGRGRSDTQYF. The DNA for the CDR3 is TGTGCCAGCAGCTTAGCCACCTCAGTGGGTAGGGGTCGGTCGGATACGCAGTATTTT. The rearrangement joins TRBV7-2 to TRBJ2-3, with D possibly TRBD1 on 5 matching bases. The germline CDR1 and CDR2 sequences are SGHTA and FQGNSA. V lost 0 bases and J 6 bases, leaving 25 bases between the germline ends. The CDR3 sequence is 19 residues long.

The gene calls are TRBV7-2 and TRBJ2-7; D ambiguous. Trimming removed 1 base at V and 0 bases at J, with 7 bases between. From germline, CDR1 is SGHTA and CDR2 FQGNSA. This CDR3 has 14 residues. The CDR3 DNA follows: TGTGCCAGCAGCTTAGGCAGGAACTCCTACGAGCAGTACTTC. Its translation is CASSLGRNSYEQYF.

The table lists this clone with a few counts. The rearrangement uses TRBV5-1 and TRBJ1-1, with 12 bases identical to TRBD1. V lost 4 bases to trimming and J lost 2 bases; unmatched junction nucleotides: 6. The length of the CDR3 is 16 residues. Germline-derived CDR1 and CDR2 are SGHRS and YFSETQ. The CDR3: CASSPWDRGPNTEAFF. CDR3 in DNA: TGCGCCAGCAGCCCTTGGGACAGGGGGCCTAACACTGAAGCTTTCTTT.

This chain links TRBV7-3 with TRBJ2-5, with 9 bases identical to TRBD1. The CDR3 covers 13 residues. The J segment lost 5 bases and the V segment lost 4 bases, leaving 2 bases of the junction unmatched. Germline V gene lookup returns CDR1 SGHTA and CDR2 FQGTGA. The CDR3 region has the DNA TGTGCCAGCAGCTCGGACAGGGGTGAGACCCAGTACTTC. Protein product: CASSSDRGETQYF.

Details on this clone: Compared with germline, one end of the junction differs, possibly owing to a read error. The J gene is TRBJ2-5, the V gene TRBV5-1; 7 bases map to TRBD1. The germline gives CDR1 SGHRS, CDR2 YFSETQ. The CDR3 has 13 amino acids. DNA of the CDR3: TGCGCCAGCGGTACAGGGGCGGCAGAGACCCGGTACTTC. Translation: CASGTGAAETRYF.

This chain links TRBV7-2 with TRBJ2-3; 12 bases fit TRBD2. Germline trimming cut 5 bases from V and 3 bases from J; bases unmatched to any gene: 9. This CDR3 has 17 residues. The germline V gene encodes CDR1 SGHTA and CDR2 FQGNSA. The chain's CDR3 is CASSIIRTSGITDTQYF. CDR3 DNA sequence: TGTGCCAGCAGCATAATACGGACTAGCGGGATAACAGATACGCAGTATTTT.

The rearrangement uses TRBV5-6 and TRBJ2-3; unclear D gene. Trimming took 4 bases from V and 4 from J, leaving 19 bases between them. Looked up from germline, CDR1 is SGHDT and CDR2 is YYEEEE. This CDR3 is 16 amino acids long. Here the CDR3 DNA reads TGTGCCAGCAGCGCGGCCAAGGCCCCCATATCAGATACGCAGTATTTT. Its translation is CASSAAKAPISDTQYF.

The chain combines TRBV2 with TRBJ2-7; maybe TRBD2 (6 bases). This CDR3 has 14 amino acids. Trimming removed 7 bases at V and 5 bases at J, with 18 bases between. CDR1 is SNHLY, CDR2 FYNNEI, per germline. CDR3 in DNA: TGTGCCAGCAACATGGGGGGTCTGGGGAACGAGCAGTACTTC. Amino acids: CASNMGGLGNEQYF.

The V gene is TRBV2, the J gene TRBJ2-2, with 10 bases identical to TRBD2. CDR3 length: 16 residues. Trimming took 4 bases from V and 2 from J; bases not matched to a gene: 4. CDR1 and CDR2 (germline): SNHLY, FYNNEI. The CDR3 nucleotides read TGTGCCAGCAGTGTTAGCGGGAGGATAAACACCGGGGAGCTGTTTTTT. Translated, it gives CASSVSGRINTGELFF.

This chain uses TRBV6-5 with TRBJ1-5, with D possibly matching TRBD1 (6 bases). CDR3 length: 13 residues. Germline V gene data show CDR1 as MNHEY and CDR2 as SVGAGI. Trimming cost V 6 bases and J 6 bases, with 12 bases left between them. The chain's CDR3 is CASRQGVRQPQHF. The CDR3 coding sequence is TGTGCCAGCAGACAGGGTGTCCGTCAGCCCCAGCATTTT.

This clone was detected many times. The chain combines TRBV5-1 with TRBJ2-2; 13 bases line up with TRBD2. The CDR3 sequence is 17 residues long. Germline values: CDR1 SGHRS, CDR2 YFSETQ. The trim removed 2 bases at V and 4 bases at J, leaving 5 bases unmatched. The CDR3 here is CASSFGLAGVGTGELFF. As DNA, the CDR3 is TGCGCCAGCAGCTTCGGACTAGCGGGAGTGGGCACCGGGGAGCTGTTTTTT.

The chain combines TRBV10-1 with TRBJ2-3, with TRBD1 matching 8 bases. CDR1 and CDR2 (germline): WNHNN, SYGVQD (reference sequence). The CDR3 length is 15 residues. J gave up 3 bases and V 9 bases, and 11 bases lay outside the gene matches. CDR3: CAREPGQDITDTQYF. DNA for the CDR3: TGCGCCAGGGAACCGGGACAGGATATAACAGATACGCAGTATTTT.

The chain couples TRBV4-1 to TRBJ2-2; 11 positions agree with TRBD2. Germline values: CDR1 MGHRA, CDR2 YSYEKL. This CDR3 region has 18 residues. V dropped 1 base and J dropped 6; count of bases not matched to a gene: 10. Here the CDR3 DNA reads TGCGCCAGCAGCCAAGTTTTGCTAGCGGGAGGTAGCCCCGGGGAGCTGTTTTTT. It specifies CASSQVLLAGGSPGELFF.

The J gene is TRBJ2-1, the V gene TRBV5-6; 9 positions agree with TRBD2. Trimming removed 6 bases from V and 0 bases from J; junction bases left unmatched: 10. CDR1 and CDR2 from the germline V gene are SGHDT and YYEEEE. The CDR3 runs to 17 residues. As DNA, the CDR3 is TGTGCCAGCACCCCTCGCCTTAGCGGGAGCTCCTACAATGAGCAGTTCTTC. This gives the protein CASTPRLSGSSYNEQFF.

This chain joins TRBV27 and TRBJ1-2; TRBD1 matches 7 bases. With 6 bases clipped from V and 0 bases from J, the junction kept 4 bases outside the gene matches. The CDR3 covers 14 residues. Germline CDR1 MNHEY, CDR2 SMNVEV (reference sequence). CDR3: CASRRDRANYGYTF. CDR3 coding DNA: TGTGCCAGCAGGAGGGACAGAGCTAACTATGGCTACACCTTC.

The chain recombines TRBV28 with TRBJ2-7; 9 positions match TRBD2. In germline, CDR1 is MDHEN, CDR2 SYDVKM. V was pared by 6 bases and J by 6 bases, with 18 bases of the junction left unmatched. This CDR3 has 17 residues. DNA for the CDR3: TGTGCCAGCAGGACCTCGGAGGGGCTAGCGGGAATAGGCGAGCAGTACTTC. It codes for CASRTSEGLAGIGEQYF.

J is TRBJ1-2 and V is TRBV2; the D gene is possibly TRBD1 (5 bases). The CDR3 loop spans 13 amino acids. Germline CDR1 reads SNHLY; CDR2 reads FYNNEI. V shed 5 bases and J shed 3 bases, with 10 bases lying between them. The CDR3 sequence: CASSLTEDYGYTF. In DNA form, the CDR3 reads TGTGCCAGCAGTCTGACAGAAGACTATGGCTACACCTTC.

In its sample, this clone was seen many times. The J gene is TRBJ2-1, the V gene TRBV5-1; 7 positions agree with TRBD2. J lost 2 bases, V lost 4 bases, and 9 bases had no gene match. The germline V gene has CDR1 SGHRS and CDR2 YFSETQ. The CDR3 extends over 16 amino acids. The CDR3 DNA reads TGCGCCAGCAGCCACCGGGTAGCGGGTACCTACAATGAGCAGTTCTTC. Translation gives CASSHRVAGTYNEQFF.

The chain is built from TRBV28 and TRBJ2-7, with 8 positions matching TRBD2. The CDR3 has 12 residues. The V gene's germline CDR1 is MDHEN and CDR2 SYDVKM. CDR3 sequence reads: CVHSGSSYEQYF. The CDR3 nucleotides are TGTGTTCACAGCGGGAGTTCCTACGAGCAGTACTTC.

This rearrangement joins TRBV6-5 to TRBJ2-3, with 13 bases that match TRBD2. Trimming at V came to 6 bases and at J to 5 bases, leaving 2 bases not matched to a gene. This CDR3 contains 14 residues. Germline V gene sequence: CDR1 MNHEY, CDR2 SVGAGI. This chain's CDR3 is CASSRLAGGDTQYF. CDR3 nucleotide sequence: TGTGCCAGCAGCCGACTAGCGGGAGGAGATACGCAGTATTTT.